These 28 T cell receptor beta chains originate from one sample sequenced in a study of shared clonotypes between healthy human individuals. Repertoires were generated with immunoSEQ multiplex PCR, while TCRdb's copy carries only in-frame clones and drops some. The table includes some 600,000 clones, around 96% detected once. Selected positively for CCR7 and CD45RO-negative, naive CD8 cells excluded terminally differentiated effector memory CD45RA+ cells. The material sequenced was naive CD8+ T cells sorted from blood. The origin of the receptors is a woman in her 30s in good health.

This chain connects TRBV29-1 to TRBJ2-3; 9 bases are shared with TRBD1. The CDR3 is 13 amino acids. Per germline, CDR1 SQVTM and CDR2 ANQGSEA. Losses at the gene ends were 7 bases for V and 3 bases for J; bases not matched to a gene: 5. This CDR3 reads CSATGTGTDTQYF. Here the CDR3 DNA reads TGCAGCGCCACCGGGACAGGGACAGATACGCAGTATTTT.

The CDR3 loop reads CASSSRSGQETQYF. The CDR3 DNA reads TGTGCCAGCAGCTCCCGAAGCGGTCAAGAGACCCAGTACTTC. J is TRBJ2-5 and V is TRBV9, with D possibly being TRBD2 (5 bases). V was clipped by 4 bases and J by 2 bases, with 12 bases between them. The V gene's germline CDR1 is SGDLS and CDR2 YYNGEE. The CDR3 extends over 14 amino acids.

The chain is built from TRBV27 and TRBJ2-5; 7 nucleotides line up with TRBD1. The CDR3 loop spans 16 amino acids. Germline CDR1 reads MNHEY; CDR2 reads SMNVEV (reference sequence). V lost 2 bases to trimming and J lost 5 bases; unmatched junction nucleotides: 11. CDR3 in DNA: TGTGCCAGCAGTTTAGCGGCAGGGGGAAAGTGGGAGACCCAGTACTTC. Translating it yields CASSLAAGGKWETQYF.

The count of this clone is one. The rearrangement uses TRBV5-1 and TRBJ2-1; D is possibly TRBD1 (5 bases). The CDR3 runs to 12 residues. V was pared by 3 bases and J by 9 bases, with 10 bases between. In germline, CDR1 is SGHRS, CDR2 YFSETQ. CDR3 sequence (DNA): TGCGCCAGCAGCTACGAAGGGGCTGAGCAGTTCTTC. Amino acid sequence: CASSYEGAEQFF.

This clone was picked up one time. The rearrangement links TRBV30 to TRBJ2-5, with 7 positions matching TRBD1. Germline V gene sequence: CDR1 GTSNPN, CDR2 SVGIG (reference sequence). The trim removed 2 bases at V and 5 bases at J, leaving 11 bases unmatched. The CDR3 extends over 15 amino acids. Here the CDR3 DNA reads TGTGCCTGGAGTCCCCCTCTGGACAGGTTCGAGACCCAGTACTTC. It encodes CAWSPPLDRFETQYF.

The CDR3 spells CASEFGPEQFF. The DNA for the CDR3 is TGTGCCAGTGAGTTTGGCCCAGAGCAGTTCTTC. V is TRBV27 and J is TRBJ2-1; D remains ambiguous. Trimming took 9 bases from V and 10 from J, leaving 13 bases between them. Germline V lookup: CDR1 MNHEY, CDR2 SMNVEV (reference sequence). The CDR3 has 11 amino acids.

The V call is TRBV28, the J call TRBJ2-1, with 11 bases lining up with TRBD2. V trimming: 4 bases; J trimming: 8 bases; junction bases outside the gene matches: 7. The germline V gene has CDR1 MDHEN and CDR2 SYDVKM. This CDR3 is 15 amino acids long. This CDR3 is CASSSLAGDPHEQFF. CDR3 nucleotide sequence: TGTGCCAGCAGTTCACTAGCGGGAGACCCTCATGAGCAGTTCTTC.

The V gene is TRBV7-9, the J gene TRBJ2-5; either TRBD1 or TRBD2 may fit D (5 bases each). The J call is uncertain, as TRBJ2-7 better fits the DNA end. CDR1 is SEHNR and CDR2 is FQNEAQ in the germline V gene (reference sequence). The CDR3 length is 9 residues. The CDR3 region is CAGGVEQYF. CDR3 bases: TGTGCTGGGGGAGTCGAGCAGTACTTC.

The rearrangement joins TRBV10-2 to TRBJ1-1; no clear D gene. CDR1 and CDR2 (germline): WSHSY, SAAADI. V was pared by 3 bases and J by 3 bases, with 8 bases between. The CDR3 runs 13 residues. CDR3 DNA sequence: TGCGCCAGCAGTGAAGCGGGAGACACTGAAGCTTTCTTT. Protein: CASSEAGDTEAFF.

V and J are TRBV28 and TRBJ2-1; D is uncertain. Trimming pared 4 bases from V and 0 bases from J, leaving 7 bases between. Germline loops: CDR1 MDHEN, CDR2 SYDVKM. There are 14 residues in the CDR3. In DNA, the CDR3 is TGTGCCAGCAGTTCAAGGAGCTCCTACAATGAGCAGTTCTTC. Translating gives CASSSRSSYNEQFF. The variable domain in full, with the rest retrieved from reference TRBV28 and TRBJ2-1, is DVKVTQSSRYLVKRTGEKVFLECVQDMDHENMFWYRQDPGLGLRLIYFSYDVKMKEKGDIPEGYSVSREKKERFSLILESASTNQTSMYLCASSSRSSYNEQFFGPGTRLTVL.

The J gene is TRBJ2-2, the V gene TRBV5-1; possible D gene TRBD1, 5 bases. V was shortened by 2 bases and J by 2 bases, with 7 bases between the two germline ends. The CDR3 is made up of 14 amino acids. CDR1 and CDR2 (germline): SGHRS, YFSETQ. The CDR3 nucleotides are TGCGCCAGCAGCTTCACAGGAAACACCGGGGAGCTGTTTTTT. Translating gives CASSFTGNTGELFF.

This chain joins TRBV5-1 and TRBJ1-1; the match to TRBD1 covers 11 bases. The V segment lost 5 bases and the J segment 4 bases; nucleotides outside the gene matches: 4. The CDR3 is made up of 14 amino acids. CDR1 is SGHRS, CDR2 YFSETQ, per germline. CDR3 nucleotides: TGCGCCAGCAGACCCGGGACAGGGGGCACTGAAGCTTTCTTT. Protein sequence: CASRPGTGGTEAFF.

The chain couples TRBV21-1 to TRBJ1-2. TRBV21-1 constitutes a pseudogene. The CDR3 covers 14 residues. The CDR3 loop is CASSKEGKGSGYTF. In DNA form, the CDR3 reads TGTGCCAGCAGCAAGGAAGGAAAAGGTAGTGGCTACACCTTC.

This chain connects TRBV27 to TRBJ2-2; D gene ambiguous. Trimming removed 2 bases at V and 5 bases at J, with 15 bases between. Germline V gene sequence: CDR1 MNHEY, CDR2 SMNVEV (reference sequence). This CDR3 is built from 16 residues. The CDR3, as DNA: TGTGCCAGCAGTTTACTTTTCCGGGTTGGGACCGGGGAGCTGTTTTTT. Its protein is CASSLLFRVGTGELFF.

This clone was detected once. V and J are TRBV2 and TRBJ2-3; TRBD1 aligns across 11 bases. In germline, CDR1 is SNHLY, CDR2 FYNNEI. V lost 4 bases, J lost 5 bases, and 8 bases stayed unmatched. This CDR3 spans 16 amino acids. The CDR3 here is CASSGEGQGVVDTQYF. The DNA for the CDR3 is TGTGCCAGCAGTGGCGAGGGACAGGGGGTGGTAGATACGCAGTATTTT.

The rearrangement links TRBV2 to TRBJ2-7; D may match TRBD1 or TRBD2 (5 bases each). This CDR3 spans 16 amino acids. Germline assignment: CDR1 SNHLY and CDR2 FYNNEI. Trimming stripped 3 bases from V and 0 bases from J, with 15 bases between. CDR3 sequence reads: CASSDDPGPDSYEQYF. The CDR3 nucleotides are TGTGCCAGCAGTGACGATCCGGGGCCCGACTCCTACGAGCAGTACTTC.

V gene TRBV28 combines with J gene TRBJ2-7; no reliable D call. The CDR3 has 13 residues. V gave up 4 bases and J gave up 0 bases, with 7 bases separating them. Germline assignment: CDR1 MDHEN and CDR2 SYDVKM. The CDR3 nucleotides read TGTGCCAGCAGTTCCGGCGGCTCCTACGAGCAGTACTTC. Translation: CASSSGGSYEQYF.

The chain combines TRBV12-1 with TRBJ2-3; the table's D call, TRBD2, has no DNA check behind it. TRBV12-1 is designated a pseudogene. The CDR3 has 17 residues. The CDR3 DNA reads TGTGCCAGCAGCTTTGCGCAGCGGGAGGGTGGGACAGATACGCAGTATTTT. It specifies CASSFAQREGGTDTQYF.

The rearrangement links TRBV27 to TRBJ2-3; TRBD1 matches 9 bases. The germline V gene encodes CDR1 MNHEY and CDR2 SMNVEV (reference sequence). Trimming at V came to 7 bases and at J to 4 bases, leaving 6 bases not matched to a gene. The CDR3 covers 14 residues. This CDR3 reads CASKVQGAPDTQYF. Written as DNA, the CDR3 is TGTGCCAGCAAAGTACAGGGGGCCCCAGATACGCAGTATTTT.

The table lists this clone with a count of one. The chain carries TRBV28 and TRBJ2-5, with TRBD2 identical over 12 bases. Per the germline V gene, CDR1 is MDHEN and CDR2 is SYDVKM. V was pared by 5 bases and J by 5 bases, with 9 bases of the junction left unmatched. CDR3 length equals 16 residues. The CDR3 coding sequence is TGTGCCAGCAGTGGAACGACTAGCGGGAGATGGGAGACCCAGTACTTC. Translated, it gives CASSGTTSGRWETQYF.

The rearrangement uses TRBV9 and TRBJ2-1; D may be TRBD2 (6 bases). Trimming took 6 bases from V and 2 from J, leaving 15 bases between them. This CDR3 is built from 15 residues. From germline, CDR1 is SGDLS and CDR2 YYNGEE. The CDR3 region is CASTPGAAAYNEQFF. The CDR3, as DNA: TGTGCCAGCACCCCGGGAGCGGCCGCCTACAATGAGCAGTTCTTC.

The rearrangement links TRBV7-9 to TRBJ2-2; D is unresolved. V lost 4 bases to trimming and J lost 7 bases, with 10 bases between them. Germline V gene data show CDR1 as SEHNR and CDR2 as FQNEAQ (reference sequence). This CDR3 has 13 residues. The CDR3 DNA reads TGTGCCAGCAGCTCTCCGCTCCACGGGGAGCTGTTTTTT. Translation gives CASSSPLHGELFF.

The V and J genes are TRBV27 and TRBJ2-5; D is unresolved. CDR1 and CDR2 (germline): MNHEY, SMNVEV (reference sequence). The CDR3 is 16 amino acids. Trimming shortened V by 8 bases and J by 5 bases, and 24 bases separated the two germline ends. CDR3 sequence reads: CASRHTLGLYKETQYF. As DNA, the CDR3 is TGTGCCAGCCGCCATACCTTGGGGTTATATAAGGAGACCCAGTACTTC.

This chain joins TRBV7-9 and TRBJ2-1; TRBD2 matches 10 bases. V dropped 7 bases and J dropped 9; count of bases not matched to a gene: 12. Germline CDR1 and CDR2: SEHNR and FQNEAQ (reference sequence). The CDR3 length is 15 residues. CDR3 protein: CASTGWTSGATEQFF. Here the CDR3 DNA reads TGTGCCAGCACCGGGTGGACTAGCGGCGCCACTGAGCAGTTCTTC.

The rearrangement joins TRBV5-4 to TRBJ2-3; perhaps TRBD1 as D (5 bases). Trimming pared 0 bases from V and 0 bases from J, leaving 11 bases between. This CDR3 spans 16 amino acids. CDR1 and CDR2 from the germline V gene are SGHNT and YYREEE (reference sequence). The CDR3 region has the DNA TGTGCCAGCAGCTTGGCCCTGGGGCTTAGCACAGATACGCAGTATTTT. Translated, it gives CASSLALGLSTDTQYF.

J is TRBJ2-5 and V is TRBV10-2, with 9 positions matching TRBD2. V was pared by 2 bases and J by 2 bases, with 3 bases of the junction left unmatched. The germline V gene has CDR1 WSHSY and CDR2 SAAADI. The CDR3 is 15 residues long. CDR3 coding DNA: TGCGCCAGCAGTGAGGCTAGCGGGGTACAAGAGACCCAGTACTTC. Translating gives CASSEASGVQETQYF.

The J gene is TRBJ1-3, the V gene TRBV25-1; D is unresolved. The CDR3 is 13 amino acids. Per germline, CDR1 MGHDK and CDR2 SYGVNS. V lost 6 bases and J lost 8, with 14 bases in between. CDR3 DNA sequence: TGTGCCAGCAGGCCAACCCATGAATACACCATATATTTT. Translation gives CASRPTHEYTIYF.

This clone showed up just a few times. V usage is TRBV9 and J usage is TRBJ2-2; D perhaps matches TRBD1 (6 bases). The CDR3 runs to 14 residues. The V end was cut by 2 bases, the J end by 4 bases, with 9 bases between. CDR1 SGDLS and CDR2 YYNGEE come from the germline V gene. This chain's CDR3 is CASSVPGATGELFF. The CDR3 coding sequence is TGTGCCAGCAGCGTGCCAGGGGCCACCGGGGAGCTGTTTTTT.